This is a list of T cell receptor beta chains from one sample in a study of shared clonotypes between healthy human individuals. The assay was immunoSEQ multiplex PCR, and TCRdb's table has in-frame clones only and misses some. The table lists more than 2,000,000 clones, 85% to 95% of them singletons. Sequencing was done on a sample of naive CD4+ T cells from PBMCs. These receptors came from a man aged 18 to 29 in good health. Some clones in this sample may be carry-over from other donors' samples. CDR3s include the opening cysteine and the closing phenylalanine or tryptophan. The D gene is left open where the match is weak. Not all rows give a size; the values are once, few, many and, for expanded clones, a class.

d_call: TRBD1; j_call: TRBJ1-1; v_call: TRBV7-8; clone_size: -; cdr3_nt: TGTGCCAGCAGCTTGCTCTACTCGGGACAGGGAAAGATGAACACTGAAGCTTTCTTT; cdr3_aa: CASSLLYSGQGKMNTEAFF
d_call: -; j_call: TRBJ1-6; v_call: TRBV11-2; clone_size: -; cdr3_nt: TGTGCCAGCAGCCCAGGGGTTGGACTGAGGAAGGGTAACCCCCTCCACTTT; cdr3_aa: CASSPGVGLRKGNPLHF
d_call: -; j_call: TRBJ2-7; v_call: TRBV9; clone_size: -; cdr3_nt: TGTGCCAGCAGCGGAACTGGCTCCCACGAGCAGTACTTC; cdr3_aa: CASSGTGSHEQYF
d_call: -; j_call: TRBJ2-3; v_call: TRBV14; clone_size: -; cdr3_nt: TGTGCCAGCAGTAAGACCGCAGATACGCAGTATTTT; cdr3_aa: CASSKTADTQYF
d_call: TRBD1; j_call: TRBJ1-1; v_call: TRBV18; clone_size: -; cdr3_nt: TGTGCCAGCTCACTACGGGACAGCCTTATGAACACTGAAGCTTTCTTT; cdr3_aa: CASSLRDSLMNTEAFF
d_call: TRBD1; j_call: TRBJ2-7; v_call: TRBV30; clone_size: -; cdr3_nt: TGTGCCTGGAGACAGGGGTCAACGGTGCAGTACTTC; cdr3_aa: CAWRQGSTVQYF
d_call: -; j_call: TRBJ1-4; v_call: TRBV6-5; clone_size: -; cdr3_nt: TGTGCCAGCAGTTACTCTGTGTTGGCAGGGGACGAAAAACTGTTTTTT; cdr3_aa: CASSYSVLAGDEKLFF
d_call: TRBD1; j_call: TRBJ2-3; v_call: TRBV9; clone_size: -; cdr3_nt: TGTGCCAGCAGCTCCATGACAGGGCCGGCAGATACGCAGTATTTT; cdr3_aa: CASSSMTGPADTQYF
d_call: -; j_call: TRBJ2-1; v_call: TRBV28; clone_size: -; cdr3_nt: TGTGCCAGCAGTCCTGGATACAATGAGCAGTTCTTC; cdr3_aa: CASSPGYNEQFF
d_call: -; j_call: TRBJ2-1; v_call: TRBV11-2; clone_size: -; cdr3_nt: TGTGCCAGCAGTTTGGGCGGGAAGGATGAGCAGTTCTTC; cdr3_aa: CASSLGGKDEQFF
d_call: TRBD1; j_call: TRBJ2-1; v_call: TRBV9; clone_size: -; cdr3_nt: TGTGCCAGCAGCGGAGGGACAGGGTATTACAATGAGCAGTTCTTC; cdr3_aa: CASSGGTGYYNEQFF
d_call: -; j_call: TRBJ2-7; v_call: TRBV28; clone_size: -; cdr3_nt: TGTGCCAGCACCCCACCCGGACGGCACGAGCAGTACTTC; cdr3_aa: CASTPPGRHEQYF
d_call: TRBD1; j_call: TRBJ2-7; v_call: TRBV5-1; clone_size: once; cdr3_nt: TGCGCCAGCAGCTTGGGGACAGGGATTTACGAGCAGTACTTC; cdr3_aa: CASSLGTGIYEQYF
d_call: -; j_call: TRBJ1-2; v_call: TRBV27; clone_size: -; cdr3_nt: TGTGCCAGCAAGCGAGAGTGGAGGGGGACGGGGGGCTACACCTTC; cdr3_aa: CASKREWRGTGGYTF
d_call: -; j_call: TRBJ2-3; v_call: TRBV5-1; clone_size: -; cdr3_nt: TGCGCCAGCAGCTTGGCCACCATGGGGAGCACAGATACGCAGTATTTT; cdr3_aa: CASSLATMGSTDTQYF
d_call: -; j_call: TRBJ2-2; v_call: TRBV20-1; clone_size: -; cdr3_nt: TGCAGTGTACCCCTTGGAGGGGAGCTGTTTTTT; cdr3_aa: CSVPLGGELFF
d_call: TRBD2; j_call: TRBJ2-3; v_call: TRBV7-6; clone_size: -; cdr3_nt: TGTGCCAGCCGGGAACTAGCGGGAGGGCCTGCCGGCACAGATACGCAGTATTTT; cdr3_aa: CASRELAGGPAGTDTQYF
d_call: -; j_call: TRBJ2-7; v_call: TRBV28; clone_size: once; cdr3_nt: TGTGCCAGCAGCACCCAACCCATGCCGGGACAGTACTTC; cdr3_aa: CASSTQPMPGQYF
d_call: -; j_call: TRBJ2-7; v_call: TRBV13; clone_size: -; cdr3_nt: TGTGCCAGCAGCTTATTAGCGGACCCTTACGAGCAGTACTTC; cdr3_aa: CASSLLADPYEQYF
d_call: -; j_call: TRBJ1-4; v_call: TRBV23-1; clone_size: -; cdr3_nt: TGCGCCAGCAGTCAATCTGGGGGCCCAAGGGATGAAAAACTGTTTTTT; cdr3_aa: CASSQSGGPRDEKLFF
d_call: TRBD1; j_call: TRBJ1-5; v_call: TRBV7-9; clone_size: -; cdr3_nt: TGTGCCAGCAGCCCCGCTCCCGCGACAGGGGGCAATCAGCCCCAGCATTTT; cdr3_aa: CASSPAPATGGNQPQHF
d_call: TRBD2; j_call: TRBJ2-5; v_call: TRBV29-1; clone_size: -; cdr3_nt: TGCAGCGTCGGGACTAGCGGGCAAGAGACCCAGTACTTC; cdr3_aa: CSVGTSGQETQYF
d_call: -; j_call: TRBJ2-7; v_call: TRBV7-8; clone_size: -; cdr3_nt: TGTGCCAGCAGCTTAGGGCAGAAGGGCAACGAGCAGTACTTC; cdr3_aa: CASSLGQKGNEQYF
d_call: -; j_call: TRBJ2-7; v_call: TRBV5-4; clone_size: -; cdr3_nt: TGTGCCAGCAGCTCAACCCCCCTCCCGGACCCGGTGGCTAGCCGGGAGCAGTACTTC; cdr3_aa: CASSSTPLPDPVASREQYF
d_call: -; j_call: TRBJ2-3; v_call: TRBV7-8; clone_size: once; cdr3_nt: TGTGCCAGCAGCCTTAGCGTCGGAAGCACAGATACGCAGTATTTT; cdr3_aa: CASSLSVGSTDTQYF
d_call: TRBD2; j_call: TRBJ2-7; v_call: TRBV11-2; clone_size: -; cdr3_nt: TGTGCCAGCAGCTATTGGACTCTAGCGGGAGGAGACGAGCAGTACTTC; cdr3_aa: CASSYWTLAGGDEQYF
d_call: TRBD2; j_call: TRBJ2-5; v_call: TRBV5-1; clone_size: -; cdr3_nt: TGCGCCAGCAGCCGGGAGGGCGGGGCCCCGTCGCGGGAGACCCAGTACTTC; cdr3_aa: CASSREGGAPSRETQYF
d_call: -; j_call: TRBJ1-2; v_call: TRBV6-5; clone_size: -; cdr3_nt: TGTGCCAGCAGTTACTCGTCGTTCTATGGCTACACCTTC; cdr3_aa: CASSYSSFYGYTF
d_call: TRBD2; j_call: TRBJ2-2; v_call: TRBV29-1; clone_size: -; cdr3_nt: TGCAGCGTTGTTATCCCGACTACTAGCGGGAGGGCCGGAACCGGGGAGCTGTTTTTT; cdr3_aa: CSVVIPTTSGRAGTGELFF
d_call: TRBD2; j_call: TRBJ2-3; v_call: TRBV2; clone_size: -; cdr3_nt: TGTGCCAGCACGACGACTATAGCGGGAAGCACAGATACGCAGTATTTT; cdr3_aa: CASTTTIAGSTDTQYF
d_call: -; j_call: TRBJ1-1; v_call: TRBV5-8; clone_size: -; cdr3_nt: TGTGCCAGCAGCTTGCGGTTACTGAACACTGAAGCTTTCTTT; cdr3_aa: CASSLRLLNTEAFF
d_call: TRBD1; j_call: TRBJ2-1; v_call: TRBV2; clone_size: -; cdr3_nt: TGTGCCGACCGAAACCGGGACAGAGACAATGAGCAGTTCTTC; cdr3_aa: CADRNRDRDNEQFF
d_call: -; j_call: TRBJ2-1; v_call: TRBV10-2; clone_size: -; cdr3_nt: TGCGCCACCCGAGAGGGGGGTAAGGGTGAGCAGTTCTTC; cdr3_aa: CATREGGKGEQFF
d_call: -; j_call: TRBJ1-5; v_call: TRBV15; clone_size: -; cdr3_nt: TGTGCCACCAGCAGAGTAAGGGCGGGTCAGCCCCAGCATTTT; cdr3_aa: CATSRVRAGQPQHF
d_call: TRBD1; j_call: TRBJ1-1; v_call: TRBV5-1; clone_size: once; cdr3_nt: TGCGCCAGCAGCTTGGACCGGGACAGAGAAGCTTTCTTT; cdr3_aa: CASSLDRDREAFF
d_call: TRBD1; j_call: TRBJ2-5; v_call: TRBV11-2; clone_size: -; cdr3_nt: TGTGCCAGCAGCTTGGGCGACAGGGCTTACCAAGAGACCCAGTACTTC; cdr3_aa: CASSLGDRAYQETQYF
d_call: TRBD1; j_call: TRBJ1-2; v_call: TRBV28; clone_size: -; cdr3_nt: TGTGCCAGCAGTCAACAAGACAGGGGAGGTGGCTACACCTTC; cdr3_aa: CASSQQDRGGGYTF
d_call: -; j_call: TRBJ1-5; v_call: TRBV28; clone_size: -; cdr3_nt: TGTGCCAGCAGTTTGGCCGGTCTGTCAGGGTATAGCAATCAGCCCCAGCATTTT; cdr3_aa: CASSLAGLSGYSNQPQHF
d_call: -; j_call: TRBJ2-5; v_call: TRBV14; clone_size: -; cdr3_nt: TGTGCCAGCAGCCAACCGGGACTCAGGACGGAGACCCAGTACTTC; cdr3_aa: CASSQPGLRTETQYF
d_call: TRBD2; j_call: TRBJ2-1; v_call: TRBV29-1; clone_size: once; cdr3_nt: TGCAGCGCGGGCTCCCGACTAGCGGGAGGGATGGAGCAGTTCTTC; cdr3_aa: CSAGSRLAGGMEQFF
d_call: -; j_call: TRBJ2-1; v_call: TRBV2; clone_size: -; cdr3_nt: TGTGCCAGCAGAGGGCCCCGCGGTGAGCAGTTCTTC; cdr3_aa: CASRGPRGEQFF
d_call: -; j_call: TRBJ2-3; v_call: TRBV6-5; clone_size: once; cdr3_nt: TGTGCCAGCAGTAAGCCGGGAGTCACAGATACGCAGTATTTT; cdr3_aa: CASSKPGVTDTQYF
d_call: -; j_call: TRBJ2-6; v_call: TRBV7-3; clone_size: -; cdr3_nt: TGTGCCAGCAGTAACAGGGCTAGTGGGGCCAACGTCCTGACTTTC; cdr3_aa: CASSNRASGANVLTF
d_call: -; j_call: TRBJ2-1; v_call: TRBV27; clone_size: -; cdr3_nt: TGTGCCAGCAGTTTGGAGAGACAGATAATCTACAATGAGCAGTTCTTC; cdr3_aa: CASSLERQIIYNEQFF
d_call: -; j_call: TRBJ2-7; v_call: TRBV7-9; clone_size: -; cdr3_nt: TGTGCCAGCAGCCCCTCAGACGTATACGAGCAGTACTTC; cdr3_aa: CASSPSDVYEQYF
d_call: -; j_call: TRBJ1-1; v_call: TRBV5-1; clone_size: -; cdr3_nt: TGCGCCAGCAGCTTCCAGGGCCGCATGAACACTGAAGCTTTCTTT; cdr3_aa: CASSFQGRMNTEAFF
d_call: TRBD2; j_call: TRBJ2-7; v_call: TRBV4-2; clone_size: -; cdr3_nt: TGTGCCAGCAGCCGCCTAACCGGGACTAGCGGGATCTACGAGCAGTACTTC; cdr3_aa: CASSRLTGTSGIYEQYF
d_call: -; j_call: TRBJ2-6; v_call: TRBV25-1; clone_size: -; cdr3_nt: TGTGCCAGCAGTGCCTCCCGAACAGGGCCAGGGGCCAACGTCCTGACTTTC; cdr3_aa: CASSASRTGPGANVLTF
d_call: -; j_call: TRBJ1-5; v_call: TRBV7-2; clone_size: -; cdr3_nt: TGTGCCAGCAGCTTAGTACGGAACAATCAGCCCCAGCATTTT; cdr3_aa: CASSLVRNNQPQHF
d_call: -; j_call: TRBJ1-1; v_call: TRBV7-3; clone_size: -; cdr3_nt: TGTGCCAGCAGCTCACTCCCCAGGGGGAACACTGAAGCTTTCTTT; cdr3_aa: CASSSLPRGNTEAFF
d_call: -; j_call: TRBJ2-5; v_call: TRBV20-1; clone_size: -; cdr3_nt: TGCAGTGCTAGATTGCTAGAGACCCAGTACTTC; cdr3_aa: CSARLLETQYF
d_call: TRBD1; j_call: TRBJ2-3; v_call: TRBV7-9; clone_size: -; cdr3_nt: TGTGCCAGCAGCTTAACGAGGACAGGGCCCACAGATACGCAGTATTTT; cdr3_aa: CASSLTRTGPTDTQYF
d_call: -; j_call: TRBJ2-7; v_call: TRBV4-1; clone_size: -; cdr3_nt: TGCGCCAGCAGCCAACAAGGGACCTACGAGCAGTACTTC; cdr3_aa: CASSQQGTYEQYF
d_call: -; j_call: TRBJ2-3; v_call: TRBV28; clone_size: -; cdr3_nt: TGTGCCAGCAGCTTGACCAGGGGAGATACGCAGTATTTT; cdr3_aa: CASSLTRGDTQYF
d_call: TRBD1; j_call: TRBJ2-7; v_call: TRBV2; clone_size: -; cdr3_nt: TGTGCCAGCATCGGGACAGGGCCCTACGAGCAGTACTTC; cdr3_aa: CASIGTGPYEQYF